Presented here are 19 T cell receptor beta chains from one specimen sequenced in a study of T cell repertoires in aging, cancer and after chemotherapy. Peripheral blood genomic DNA, not sorted cells or RNA, was the template. TRB rearrangements spanning V, D and J were amplified using mixed TRB-A/B primers. TCRdb fed the multiplex PCR reads into MiXCR, producing one record per CDR3 protein. The sample has 13,000 or so distinct CDR3 sequences; roughly 24% are singletons. Sequenced input: blood. These receptors were collected from a human donor in good health.

The chain links TRBV19 to TRBJ2-1, with 11 nucleotides matching TRBD1. This CDR3 is built from 12 residues. Germline V gene data show CDR1 as LNHDA and CDR2 as SQIVND (reference sequence). The V and J ends lost 9 bases and 15 bases, in that order; junction bases with no gene match: 10. DNA of the CDR3: TGTGCCAGCAGCATAGGACAGGGGGCGCCGTTCTTC. Amino acids: CASSIGQGAPFF.

The chain couples TRBV6-5 to TRBJ2-3; 7 bases fit TRBD2. Germline CDR1 and CDR2: MNHEY and SVGAGI. The CDR3 runs 16 residues. V shed 5 bases, J shed 0 bases, and the junction held 8 bases outside the gene matches. CDR3 region: CASSEHSGASTDTQYF. The CDR3 DNA follows: TGTGCCAGCAGTGAACACAGCGGGGCAAGCACAGATACGCAGTATTTT.

This chain connects TRBV18 to TRBJ2-1, with TRBD2 matching 10 bases. After removal of 0 bases from V and 8 bases from J, the junction contained 10 bases not matched to a gene. Germline V gene data show CDR1 as KGHSH and CDR2 as LQKENI. This CDR3 contains 17 residues. CDR3 in amino acids: CASSPPSAGGLTDEQFF. The DNA for the CDR3 is TGTGCCAGCTCACCACCGTCAGCGGGGGGGCTGACCGATGAGCAGTTCTTC.

This clonotype was recorded a few times. The chain joins TRBV6-5 to TRBJ1-2, with D perhaps matching TRBD1 (6 bases). The V gene lost 0 bases and the J gene lost 8 bases, with 7 bases spanning the gap. The CDR3 is made up of 12 amino acids. The germline gives CDR1 MNHEY, CDR2 SVGAGI. The CDR3 protein is CASSYSGGGYTF. CDR3 DNA sequence: TGTGCCAGCAGTTACTCAGGGGGAGGCTACACCTTC.

V is TRBV30 and J is TRBJ1-6, with 7 bases fitting TRBD1. CDR1 is GTSNPN, CDR2 SVGIG, per germline (reference sequence). V lost 2 bases to trimming and J lost 3 bases; unmatched junction nucleotides: 7. The CDR3 is 16 residues long. CDR3 sequence (DNA): TGTGCCTGGAGTATATTCGGGACAGACTATAATTCACCCCTCCACTTT. This translates into CAWSIFGTDYNSPLHF.

By frequency in the sample, this clonotype is medium-sized. J is TRBJ1-2 and V is TRBV29-1; TRBD1 is a possible D gene (6 bases). There are 14 residues in the CDR3. CDR1 and CDR2 from the germline V gene are SQVTM and ANQGSEA. The V end lost 6 bases, the J end lost 1 base, and 15 bases lay between the germline ends. As DNA, the CDR3 is TGCAGCGTAGGTGGACAGACTGATAACTATGGCTACACCTTC. Translated, it gives CSVGGQTDNYGYTF.

This clonotype was seen only a few times. V gene TRBV6-5 combines with J gene TRBJ1-1, with D maybe TRBD1 (5 bases). The CDR3 totals 12 residues. The V end was cut by 0 bases, the J end by 10 bases, with 9 bases between. Germline-derived CDR1 and CDR2 are MNHEY and SVGAGI. Written as DNA, the CDR3 is TGTGCCAGCAGTTACTCGACAGACCTAGCTTTCTTT. It translates to CASSYSTDLAFF.

This clonotype qualifies as medium-sized. This chain joins TRBV6-5 and TRBJ1-6; D call uncertain. The CDR3 totals 16 residues. In germline, CDR1 is MNHEY, CDR2 SVGAGI. With 6 bases removed from V and 0 bases from J, the gap between germline ends came to 12 bases. The CDR3 region is CASRRRWSSYNSPLHF. In DNA form, the CDR3 reads TGTGCCAGCAGGAGGAGGTGGAGCTCCTATAATTCACCCCTCCACTTT.

The V and J genes are TRBV27 and TRBJ1-5, with TRBD1 matching over 9 bases. This CDR3 region has 15 residues. Germline lookup yields CDR1 MNHEY and CDR2 SMNVEV (reference sequence). Trimming removed 6 bases from V and 5 bases from J; junction bases left unmatched: 8. The CDR3 DNA reads TGTGCCAGCAGCACCGGGACAGGGACTTATCAGCCCCAGCATTTT. This gives the protein CASSTGTGTYQPQHF.

V gene TRBV5-1 combines with J gene TRBJ1-2; TRBD1 matches at 8 bases. After removal of 4 bases from V and 5 bases from J, the junction contained 7 bases not matched to a gene. The CDR3 runs to 14 residues. The germline CDR1 and CDR2 sequences are SGHRS and YFSETQ. CDR3 DNA: TGCGCCAGCAGCGCATCCGGGACAGGATATGGCTACACCTTC. It is translated as CASSASGTGYGYTF.

The sample holds a few counts of this clonotype. The CDR3 sequence: CASSKDREGLVYGYTF. CDR3 bases: TGTGCCAGCAGCAAAGACCGGGAGGGGTTAGTCTATGGCTACACCTTC. The chain carries TRBV21-1 and TRBJ1-2. TRBV21-1 is deemed a pseudogene. The CDR3 loop spans 16 amino acids.

This clonotype was detected a few times. V usage is TRBV12-5 and J usage is TRBJ2-3; TRBD2 might be the D (6 bases). Trimming left V 4 bases short and J 1 base short, with 9 bases between. The germline V gene encodes CDR1 LGHNT and CDR2 FRNRAP. This CDR3 has 14 residues. CDR3 sequence: CASGSRLGTDTQYF. CDR3 sequence (DNA): TGTGCTAGTGGTTCGCGACTAGGCACAGATACGCAGTATTTT.

This clonotype was detected only a few times. This sequence joins TRBV7-6 and TRBJ2-5, with D unresolved. The V and J ends lost 1 base and 0 bases respectively, with 15 bases between them. Germline V gene lookup returns CDR1 SGHVS and CDR2 FNYEAQ. There are 17 residues in the CDR3. The CDR3 protein is CASSLGRTTLYQETQYF. Written as DNA, the CDR3 is TGTGCCAGCAGCTTAGGACGGACGACCCTGTACCAAGAGACCCAGTACTTC. The variable domain in full, with the rest retrieved from reference TRBV7-6 and TRBJ2-5, is GAGVSQSPRYKVTKRGQDVALRCDPISGHVSLYWYRQALGQGPEFLTYFNYEAQQDKSGLPNDRFSAERPEGSISTLTIQRTEQRDSAMYRCASSLGRTTLYQETQYFGPGTRLLVL.

The chain joins TRBV5-6 to TRBJ1-2; 7 bases fit TRBD1. V was pared by 1 base and J by 1 base, with 4 bases of the junction left unmatched. The CDR3 covers 15 residues. Germline assignment: CDR1 SGHDT and CDR2 YYEEEE. CDR3: CASSLIDRDNYGYTF. DNA for the CDR3: TGTGCCAGCAGCTTGATCGACAGGGATAACTATGGCTACACCTTC.

Ten or more counts support this clonotype. CDR3 nucleotides: TGTGCCAGCAGGGTCAGGGCAGTCAATTCACCCCTCCACTTT. Amino acids: CASRVRAVNSPLHF. The V gene is TRBV6-5, the J gene TRBJ1-6; D might be TRBD1 (5 bases). Per germline, CDR1 MNHEY and CDR2 SVGAGI. The CDR3 length is 14 residues. The ends were cut back, 6 bases at V and 7 bases at J, with 13 bases in the middle.

This clonotype came up a few times. The V call is TRBV10-3, the J call TRBJ2-2; D may correspond to TRBD1 or TRBD2 (6 bases each). The CDR3 has 15 residues. The ends were cut back, 7 bases at V and 2 bases at J, with 14 bases in the middle. The germline CDR1 and CDR2 sequences are ENHRY and SYGVKD. CDR3 loop: CAITPGGPNTGELFF. CDR3 sequence (DNA): TGTGCCATCACCCCCGGGGGCCCCAACACCGGGGAGCTGTTTTTT.

The chain couples TRBV4-2 to TRBJ2-7, with D unclear. The CDR3 sequence is 14 residues long. V was cut by 1 base and J by 0 bases, with 7 bases left in between. Germline assignment: CDR1 LGHNA and CDR2 YNFKEQ. As DNA, the CDR3 is TGTGCCAGCAGCCAAGCCATCCCCTCCTACGAGCAGTACTTC. Translation gives CASSQAIPSYEQYF.

V gene TRBV27 combines with J gene TRBJ1-5, with unresolved D. Germline V lookup: CDR1 MNHEY, CDR2 SMNVEV (reference sequence). Trimming removed 0 bases from V and 2 bases from J, with 2 bases in between. The CDR3 runs to 13 residues. This CDR3 reads CASSLSRNQPQHF. The CDR3 coding sequence is TGTGCCAGCAGTTTATCGCGCAATCAGCCCCAGCATTTT.

Within the sample, this clonotype is medium-sized. The genes are TRBV15 and TRBJ2-7, with D perhaps being TRBD1 or TRBD2 (6 bases each). Trimming cost V 0 bases and J 3 bases, with 9 bases left between them. Germline CDR1 reads LNHNV; CDR2 reads YYDKDF (reference sequence). This CDR3 spans 14 amino acids. Here the CDR3 reads CATSRDRGGYEQYF. The CDR3 DNA reads TGTGCCACCAGCAGAGACAGGGGAGGCTACGAGCAGTACTTC.